What follows are 20 T cell receptor beta chains derived from one specimen sequenced in a study of post-analysis software for immune sequencing data. Their target antigens are unknown. Study results and limitations: Compared with controls, patients had more of roughly 5 TRBV segments, including TRBV5-6, TRBV5-1 and TRBV20-1.

Incorporated into the TCR beta cDNA libraries were unique molecular identifiers, which served to reduce PCR and sequencing biases. TCRdb reprocessed the PCR reads via MiXCR and lists one record per CDR3 protein. The data contain fewer than 850,000 distinct CDR3 sequences, 30% of them singletons. What was sequenced was blood. The source of these receptors is a girl between 5 and 17 years old with multiple sclerosis.

This clonotype has only one observation. The chain is built from TRBV20-1 and TRBJ1-1; possibly TRBD1 for D (6 bases). The germline gives CDR1 DFQATT, CDR2 SNEGSKA (reference sequence). This CDR3 contains 13 residues. The CDR3 bases are TGCAGCGGGGGGGGGCCGGAGAACACTGAAGCTTTCTTT. This sequence encodes CSGGGPENTEAFF.

This clonotype showed up just a few times. Relative to the germline gene, one junction end is altered; a read error may explain this. The chain couples TRBV20-1 to TRBJ1-1; possible D gene TRBD1, 5 bases. Germline CDR1 and CDR2: DFQATT and SNEGSKA (reference sequence). CDR3 size: 12 residues. The CDR3: CSARGVNSEAFF. The CDR3 DNA reads TGCAGTGCTAGGGGGGTGAACAGTGAAGCTTTCTTT.

There are a few counts of this clonotype. CDR3 protein: CASSQGRSMDEQFF. The CDR3 DNA reads TGCGCCAGCAGCCAAGGGAGATCAATGGATGAGCAGTTCTTC. The chain employs TRBV4-1 and TRBJ2-1; D gene unclear. CDR1 is MGHRA and CDR2 is YSYEKL in the germline V gene. V lost 1 base to trimming and J lost 8 bases, with 12 bases between them. This CDR3 comprises 14 residues.

The sample holds a few counts of this clonotype. The V call is TRBV29-1, the J call TRBJ1-2; a possible D gene is TRBD1 (5 bases). V lost 7 bases and J 4 bases, leaving 10 bases between the germline ends. Germline V gene data show CDR1 as SQVTM and CDR2 as ANQGSEA. CDR3 length: 11 residues. CDR3: CSAEGPYGYTF. CDR3 in DNA: TGCAGCGCTGAGGGGCCCTATGGCTACACCTTC.

The V gene is TRBV9, the J gene TRBJ1-1; D gene unclear. CDR1 is SGDLS, CDR2 YYNGEE, per germline. V gave up 3 bases and J gave up 3 bases, with 9 bases separating them. This CDR3 region has 13 residues. CDR3 sequence: CASSAGPYTEAFF. CDR3 DNA: TGTGCCAGCAGCGCCGGCCCTTACACTGAAGCTTTCTTT. Complete variable domain (other parts from reference TRBV9 and TRBJ1-1): DSGVTQTPKHLITATGQRVTLRCSPRSGDLSVYWYQQSLDQGLQFLIQYYNGEERAKGNILERFSAQQFPDLHSELNLSSLELGDSALYFCASSAGPYTEAFFGQGTRLTVV.

The rearrangement joins TRBV4-3 to TRBJ2-3; 9 bases align to TRBD1. CDR1 is LGHNA, CDR2 YSLEER, per germline. Trimming took 4 bases from V and 4 from J; bases not matched to a gene: 12. The CDR3 runs 17 residues. The CDR3 DNA reads TGCGCCAGCAGCCGAGCACCCGGGACAGGGAATGCAGATACGCAGTATTTT. Translating gives CASSRAPGTGNADTQYF.

This clonotype has just a few counts. The CDR3 coding sequence is TGCGCCAGCAGCCGGACCCGGGACAGTTCCTCTGGCTACACCTTC. Translated: CASSRTRDSSSGYTF. This rearrangement joins TRBV5-1 to TRBJ1-2, with TRBD1 identical over 7 bases. Unmatched junction bases numbered 13, after V lost 4 bases and J lost 7 bases. The V gene's germline CDR1 is SGHRS and CDR2 YFSETQ. The CDR3 contains 15 residues.

This sequence joins TRBV11-2 and TRBJ1-6; 10 nucleotides agree with TRBD1. The length of the CDR3 is 17 residues. The junction had 9 bases not matched to a gene; V was cut back by 1 base and J by 9 bases. CDR1 is SGHAT and CDR2 is FQNNGV in the germline V gene. The CDR3 sequence is CASSLASGTGDTSPLHF. CDR3 nucleotides: TGTGCCAGCAGCTTAGCGTCCGGGACAGGGGATACTTCACCCCTCCACTTT.

The J gene is TRBJ2-2, the V gene TRBV5-4; TRBD2 matches at 7 bases. Germline V gene sequence: CDR1 SGHNT, CDR2 YYREEE (reference sequence). The CDR3 sequence is 16 residues long. J lost 4 bases, V lost 4 bases, and 10 bases had no gene match. In DNA form, the CDR3 reads TGTGCCAGCAGCCCCACTGGCGGGGGTACCACCGGGGAGCTGTTTTTT. This sequence encodes CASSPTGGGTTGELFF.

The chain joins TRBV19 to TRBJ2-6, with no clear D. Germline-derived CDR1 and CDR2 are LNHDA and SQIVND (reference sequence). V lost 8 bases to trimming and J lost 0 bases, with 14 bases between them. The CDR3 consists of 16 residues. CDR3 in DNA: TGTGCCAGTTCCTCCTCGCTACTCTCTGGGGCCAACGTCCTGACTTTC. Protein product: CASSSSLLSGANVLTF.

CDR3 in amino acids: CSATRTGELFF. CDR3 nucleotide sequence: TGCAGTGCCACTAGGACCGGGGAGCTGTTTTTT. This chain connects TRBV20-1 to TRBJ2-2, with D perhaps matching TRBD2 (5 bases). The CDR3 is 11 residues long. V was clipped by 6 bases and J by 5 bases, with 7 bases between them. Germline V gene sequence: CDR1 DFQATT, CDR2 SNEGSKA (reference sequence).

This clonotype was seen only a few times. The chain has TRBV28 and TRBJ2-1; 9 bases are shared with TRBD1. The CDR3 is made up of 15 amino acids. Per the germline V gene, CDR1 is MDHEN and CDR2 is SYDVKM. With 4 bases clipped from V and 4 bases from J, the junction kept 5 bases outside the gene matches. CDR3 loop: CASSSIGTGYNEQFF. The CDR3 bases are TGTGCCAGCAGTTCGATCGGGACAGGGTACAATGAGCAGTTCTTC.

This sequence joins TRBV27 and TRBJ1-4; possible D gene TRBD1, 5 bases. Per the germline V gene, CDR1 is MNHEY and CDR2 is SMNVEV (reference sequence). The ends were cut back, 5 bases at V and 11 bases at J, with 18 bases in the middle. This CDR3 comprises 14 residues. The CDR3 protein is CASSPTAFIGKLFF. Written as DNA, the CDR3 is TGTGCCAGCAGTCCGACAGCGTTTATCGGGAAACTGTTTTTT.

The table lists this clonotype with a few counts. V gene TRBV28 combines with J gene TRBJ2-5; D remains unclear. The germline gives CDR1 MDHEN, CDR2 SYDVKM. Trimming took off 8 bases at V and 3 bases at J, with 13 bases between the two ends. This CDR3 is built from 13 residues. DNA of the CDR3: TGTGCCAGCGGTAGGCAGGCAGAAGAGACCCAGTACTTC. It is translated as CASGRQAEETQYF.

The genes are TRBV7-2 and TRBJ2-7; perhaps TRBD1 as D (6 bases). V lost 0 bases, J lost 3 bases, and 12 bases lay in between. CDR3 length: 15 amino acids. Looked up from germline, CDR1 is SGHTA and CDR2 is FQGNSA. The chain's CDR3 is CASSLAPGHNYEQYF. The CDR3 DNA is TGTGCCAGCAGCTTAGCTCCGGGACACAACTACGAGCAGTACTTC.

This clonotype has a handful of counts. The CDR3 reads CASSWLSSFYEQYF. The CDR3 nucleotides are TGTGCCAGCAGTTGGCTGTCGTCGTTCTACGAGCAGTACTTC. The chain is built from TRBV6-2 or TRBV6-3 and TRBJ2-4; D remains unclear. With the DNA end fitting TRBJ2-7 better, the J assignment may be wrong. The CDR3 contains 14 residues. Germline lookup yields CDR1 MNHEY and CDR2 SVGEGT.

The V call is TRBV12-3 or TRBV12-4, the J call TRBJ2-7; a possible D gene is TRBD1 (5 bases). The CDR3 has 13 amino acids. V was cut by 6 bases and J by 3 bases, with 12 bases left in between. For the CDR3, the DNA is TGTGCCAGCAGCCTAGGACATGACTACGAGCAGTACTTC. Protein product: CASSLGHDYEQYF.

This clonotype was observed a few times. The chain joins TRBV12-3 or TRBV12-4 to TRBJ2-7; 10 bases align to TRBD1. The J segment lost 3 bases and the V segment lost 7 bases, leaving 9 bases of the junction unmatched. The CDR3 length is 15 residues. The CDR3 here is CASKLTGGIGYEQYF. CDR3 nucleotide sequence: TGTGCCAGCAAACTGACAGGGGGCATCGGCTACGAGCAGTACTTC.

This clonotype was found a few times. The chain joins TRBV5-1 to TRBJ2-1; D may be TRBD2 (6 bases). Germline V gene lookup returns CDR1 SGHRS and CDR2 YFSETQ. Trimming removed 3 bases from V and 1 base from J, with 11 bases in between. The CDR3 has 15 amino acids. DNA for the CDR3: TGCGCCAGCAGCTCGGGGGAGTTTTCCTACAATGAGCAGTTCTTC. This translates into CASSSGEFSYNEQFF.

This sequence joins TRBV24-1 and TRBJ2-1; 10 bases are a match to TRBD1. The V gene's germline CDR1 is KGHDR and CDR2 SFDVKD. The CDR3 loop spans 19 amino acids. With 0 bases clipped from V and 0 bases from J, the junction kept 7 bases outside the gene matches. This CDR3 reads CATSDLRTGGLSSYNEQFF. CDR3 nucleotides: TGTGCCACCAGTGATTTGAGGACAGGGGGATTGAGCTCCTACAATGAGCAGTTCTTC.